This entry is about one T cell receptor (beta chain). Its antigen is not known. This sample is part of a study of blood T cells in healthy people across ages. Notes on the study in general: One million T cells yielded diversity estimates that were considered underestimates. Shifts in expanded clonotypes may have been confounded by donor CMV status, which was unknown. Higher diversity, along with more naive CD4+ cells, distinguished long-lived donors from aged donors.

A second PCR, run for roughly 7 to 11 cycles, used a sample-barcoded 5' primer plus a J-beta primer mix. Unique molecular identifiers of 12 random nucleotides labeled each cDNA. TCRdb ran MiXCR on the 5' RACE reads and lists one entry per CDR3 protein. The sample carries hundreds of thousands of distinct CDR3 sequences, around a fifth recorded once. V lost 2 bases and J lost 7, with 12 bases in between. The CDR3 totals 13 residues. Germline CDR1 is DFQATT and CDR2 is SNEGSKA (reference sequence). This rearrangement joins TRBV20-1 to TRBJ2-1, with D hard to call. Sequenced input: blood. This TCR derives from a man in his 70s in good health. The CDR3 here is CSARILRKNEQFF. The CDR3, as DNA: TGCAGTGCTAGAATCCTTCGAAAAAATGAGCAGTTCTTC.